This T cell receptor beta chain was observed in a study of T cells after yellow fever vaccination. General study findings and limits: Highly abundant clonotypes carried over from the bulk population could end up in FACS-sorted repertoires as contaminants. The secondary response was weaker, and its peak arrived faster, on day 5 versus 15.

As regards this clonotype: Antigen unknown.

The CDR3 totals 15 residues. The germline CDR1 and CDR2 sequences are SGHTA and FQGNSA. V was shortened by 1 base and J by 2 bases, with 9 bases between the two germline ends. TCRdb re-derived calls from the 5' RACE reads in MiXCR, one entry per CDR3 protein. The sample shows over 200,000 distinct CDR3 sequences, 5.5% to 8.5% of them seen only once. The receptor's source is a man aged 25-45 years who received the YFV17D yellow fever vaccine. Here the sequenced sample was CD4+ T cells sorted from PBMCs, taken on the day of the yellow fever booster vaccination. V and J are TRBV7-2 and TRBJ1-5, with D unresolved. CDR3 residues: CASSLVGFGNQPQHF. The CDR3 bases are TGTGCCAGCAGCTTAGTAGGATTTGGCAATCAGCCCCAGCATTTT.